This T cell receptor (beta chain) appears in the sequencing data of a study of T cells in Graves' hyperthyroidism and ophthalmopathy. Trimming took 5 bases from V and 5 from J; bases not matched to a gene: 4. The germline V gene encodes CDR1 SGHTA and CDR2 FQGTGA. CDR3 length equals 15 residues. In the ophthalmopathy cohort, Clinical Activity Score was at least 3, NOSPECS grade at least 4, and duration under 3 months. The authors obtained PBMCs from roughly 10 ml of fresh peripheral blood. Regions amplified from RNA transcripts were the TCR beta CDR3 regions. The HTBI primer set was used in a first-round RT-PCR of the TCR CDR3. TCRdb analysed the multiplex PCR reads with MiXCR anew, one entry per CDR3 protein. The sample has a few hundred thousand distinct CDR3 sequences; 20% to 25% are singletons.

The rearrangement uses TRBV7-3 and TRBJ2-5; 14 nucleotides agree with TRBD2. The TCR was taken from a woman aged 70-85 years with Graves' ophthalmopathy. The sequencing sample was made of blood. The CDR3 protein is CASSRTSGRYETQYF. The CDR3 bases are TGTGCCAGCAGCCGGACTAGCGGGAGGTATGAGACCCAGTACTTC.